Reported below is one TCR beta chain. Its antigen is not known. The sample originates from a study of cytomegalovirus exposure and HLA in healthy donors. Overall study results and limits: A missense variant in DCLRE1C was later tied to TCR beta V- and J-gene trimming.

The CDR3 has 16 residues. V was trimmed by 0 bases and J by 6 bases, leaving 14 bases between them. Germline loops: CDR1 LGHNA, CDR2 YNFKEQ. Primers for the PCR totalled 60 Vbeta and 13 Jbeta. Repertoires were generated with immunoSEQ multiplex PCR, while TCRdb's copy carries only in-frame clones and drops some. The data show more than 95,000 clones, with 75% seen just once and roughly 3.5% held by the top ten. The rearrangement uses TRBV4-2 and TRBJ2-2, with a tentative D call TRBD2 (6 bases). Sample: PBMCs. The sequence was collected from a woman between 45 and 65 years old in good health and CMV-seronegative. The CDR3 nucleotides read TGTGCCAGCAGCCAAGAGCCCGGGAGTTATCCCGGGGAGCTGTTTTTT. Protein: CASSQEPGSYPGELFF.